The rows below give T cell receptor beta chains drawn from one sample of a study of blood T cell repertoires in COVID-19. TCRdb's table, derived via immunoSEQ multiplex PCR, lists solely in-frame clones and lacks some. The sample lists approximately 29,000 clones, just under 95% occurring once. Sequencing was carried out using peripheral blood. The receptor set was obtained from a woman in her 70s with COVID-19, enrolled during active disease. Each CDR3 is given with its conserved first and last residue. A D gene is named only where the DNA matches it firmly. For some rows the clone size is stated as once, few or many, or as a class when expanded; others skip it.

clone size: -; J gene: TRBJ1-4; D gene: -; V gene: TRBV5-1; CDR3 DNA: TGCGCCAGCAGCTTGTTATATTCCAGGGGTACAACTAATGAAAAACTGTTTTTT; CDR3 protein: CASSLLYSRGTTNEKLFF
clone size: -; J gene: TRBJ2-2; D gene: -; V gene: TRBV28; CDR3 DNA: TGTGCCAGCAGTTTTCCCGGGAACACCGGGGAGCTGTTTTTT; CDR3 protein: CASSFPGNTGELFF
clone size: -; J gene: TRBJ1-1; D gene: -; V gene: TRBV11-2; CDR3 DNA: TGTGCCAGCAAAGGGGGAGCTAACACTGAAGCTTTCTTT; CDR3 protein: CASKGGANTEAFF
clone size: -; J gene: TRBJ1-1; D gene: TRBD1; V gene: TRBV5-4; CDR3 DNA: TGTGCCAGCAGCTTGAATGACAGGGGTAACACTGAAGCTTTCTTT; CDR3 protein: CASSLNDRGNTEAFF
clone size: once; J gene: TRBJ2-7; D gene: -; V gene: TRBV14; CDR3 DNA: TGTGCCAGCAGCCACTTCGAGGATGGCGAGCAGTACTTC; CDR3 protein: CASSHFEDGEQYF
clone size: -; J gene: TRBJ2-3; D gene: TRBD1; V gene: TRBV24-1; CDR3 DNA: TGTGCCACCAGTGACAAAGACAGGGGGGGCACAGATACGCAGTATTTT; CDR3 protein: CATSDKDRGGTDTQYF
clone size: -; J gene: TRBJ1-6; D gene: -; V gene: TRBV3-1/TRBV3-2; CDR3 DNA: TGTGCCAGCAGCCACGGGGGAAGGCACAATTCACCCCTCCACTTT; CDR3 protein: CASSHGGRHNSPLHF
clone size: -; J gene: TRBJ2-5; D gene: TRBD2; V gene: TRBV4-2; CDR3 DNA: TGTGCCAGCAGCCCCTTCGGGACTAGCGGGAGCTGGGAAGAGACCCAGTACTTC; CDR3 protein: CASSPFGTSGSWEETQYF
clone size: -; J gene: TRBJ2-5; D gene: -; V gene: TRBV7-9; CDR3 DNA: TGTGCCAGCAGCTACCTAGGAGGAGAAGGCGAGACCCAGTACTTC; CDR3 protein: CASSYLGGEGETQYF
clone size: -; J gene: TRBJ1-5; D gene: TRBD1; V gene: TRBV5-5; CDR3 DNA: TGTGCCAGCAGCACGGACAGGGGCAATCAGCCCCAGCATTTT; CDR3 protein: CASSTDRGNQPQHF
clone size: -; J gene: TRBJ2-5; D gene: TRBD2; V gene: TRBV11-2; CDR3 DNA: TGTGCCAGCAGCTTACGGAGCGGGAGTATGGGGGAGACCCAGTACTTC; CDR3 protein: CASSLRSGSMGETQYF
clone size: -; J gene: TRBJ2-7; D gene: TRBD1; V gene: TRBV28; CDR3 DNA: TGTGCCAGCAGTTTTGGGACAGGGTTCTACGAGCAGTACTTC; CDR3 protein: CASSFGTGFYEQYF
clone size: -; J gene: TRBJ1-1; D gene: TRBD1; V gene: TRBV13; CDR3 DNA: TGTGCCAGCAGCCCAAGGACAGGGGGCTTCACTGAAGCTTTCTTT; CDR3 protein: CASSPRTGGFTEAFF
clone size: -; J gene: TRBJ2-7; D gene: TRBD1; V gene: TRBV4-1; CDR3 DNA: TGCGCCAGCAGCTCCCCCGGGACAGCACGCTACGAGCAGTACTTC; CDR3 protein: CASSSPGTARYEQYF
clone size: -; J gene: TRBJ2-7; D gene: -; V gene: TRBV28; CDR3 DNA: TGTGCCAGCAGTTTCGCGACTAGGGCCTACGAGCAGTACTTC; CDR3 protein: CASSFATRAYEQYF
clone size: -; J gene: TRBJ1-1; D gene: -; V gene: TRBV29-1; CDR3 DNA: TGCAGCGTCTTACAGGGTAACACTGAAGCTTTCTTT; CDR3 protein: CSVLQGNTEAFF
clone size: -; J gene: TRBJ2-7; D gene: TRBD2; V gene: TRBV7-9; CDR3 DNA: TGTGCCAGCAGCTCGCGACTAGCGGCGTCCTACGAGCAGTACTTC; CDR3 protein: CASSSRLAASYEQYF
clone size: -; J gene: TRBJ1-2; D gene: -; V gene: TRBV6-2/TRBV6-3; CDR3 DNA: TGTGCCAGCAGTTACGGAGGGGACTATGGCTACACCTTC; CDR3 protein: CASSYGGDYGYTF
clone size: once; J gene: TRBJ1-4; D gene: TRBD1; V gene: TRBV28; CDR3 DNA: TGTGCCAGCAGAGGACAGGGCGCAACTAATGAAAAACTGTTTTTT; CDR3 protein: CASRGQGATNEKLFF
clone size: -; J gene: TRBJ2-1; D gene: TRBD2; V gene: TRBV27; CDR3 DNA: TGTGCCAGCAGACCGACTAGCGGACTAGAGCAGTTCTTC; CDR3 protein: CASRPTSGLEQFF
clone size: -; J gene: TRBJ1-1; D gene: -; V gene: TRBV5-5; CDR3 DNA: TGTGCCAGCAGCCTCCAGCGGAACACTGAAGCTTTCTTT; CDR3 protein: CASSLQRNTEAFF
clone size: once; J gene: TRBJ1-2; D gene: -; V gene: TRBV27; CDR3 DNA: TGTGCCAGCAGTGAAAACCGGGACACTCCGGATAGCACCTTC; CDR3 protein: CASSENRDTPDSTF
clone size: -; J gene: TRBJ2-7; D gene: TRBD1; V gene: TRBV6-6; CDR3 DNA: TGTGCCAGCAGTTACCAGGGGGTAGGCTCCTACGAGCAGTACTTC; CDR3 protein: CASSYQGVGSYEQYF
clone size: -; J gene: TRBJ2-3; D gene: TRBD2; V gene: TRBV25-1; CDR3 DNA: TGTGCCAGCAGTGAATGGGCGGGAGGGACAGATACGCAGTATTTT; CDR3 protein: CASSEWAGGTDTQYF
clone size: once; J gene: TRBJ2-1; D gene: -; V gene: TRBV19; CDR3 DNA: TGTGCCAGTAGTATTCCGGGAGAGGTGGATGAGCAGTTCTTC; CDR3 protein: CASSIPGEVDEQFF
clone size: once; J gene: TRBJ1-2; D gene: -; V gene: TRBV3-1/TRBV3-2; CDR3 DNA: TGTGCCAGCAGCCATCCCTTATGGGGGCATTCTAACTATGGCTACACCTTC; CDR3 protein: CASSHPLWGHSNYGYTF
clone size: -; J gene: TRBJ1-6; D gene: -; V gene: TRBV21-1; CDR3 DNA: TGTGCCAGCAGCGACGGAGGGATCCGCTCCTATAATTCACCCCTCCACTTT; CDR3 protein: CASSDGGIRSYNSPLHF
clone size: -; J gene: TRBJ1-1; D gene: -; V gene: TRBV2; CDR3 DNA: TGTGCCAGCAGCCTACAGGGATTTGTGAACACTGAAGCTTTCTTT; CDR3 protein: CASSLQGFVNTEAFF
clone size: -; J gene: TRBJ1-2; D gene: -; V gene: TRBV28; CDR3 DNA: TGTGCCAGCAGTTGGACAGCTAATGGCTACACCTTC; CDR3 protein: CASSWTANGYTF
clone size: few; J gene: TRBJ1-5; D gene: -; V gene: TRBV6-6; CDR3 DNA: TGTGCCAGCAGGGATCCCGGGAGGCCCCAGCATTTT; CDR3 protein: CASRDPGRPQHF
clone size: -; J gene: TRBJ2-5; D gene: TRBD1; V gene: TRBV4-3; CDR3 DNA: TGCGCCAGCAGCCAAGTACAGGGGGCAGGAGGAGAGACCCAGTACTTC; CDR3 protein: CASSQVQGAGGETQYF
clone size: -; J gene: TRBJ2-7; D gene: -; V gene: TRBV10-2; CDR3 DNA: TGCGCCAGCAGTGGGGGAGTATTCGAGCAGTACTTC; CDR3 protein: CASSGGVFEQYF
clone size: -; J gene: TRBJ2-1; D gene: TRBD1; V gene: TRBV9; CDR3 DNA: TGTGCCAGCAGCTTAACCGGGACAGGTAGAAATGAGCAGTTCTTC; CDR3 protein: CASSLTGTGRNEQFF
clone size: -; J gene: TRBJ2-7; D gene: TRBD2; V gene: TRBV5-1; CDR3 DNA: TGCGCCAGCAGCTCCTTAGCGGGTGGGGCCTACGAGCAGTACTTC; CDR3 protein: CASSSLAGGAYEQYF
clone size: once; J gene: TRBJ1-6; D gene: TRBD1; V gene: TRBV4-1; CDR3 DNA: TGCGCCAGCAGGCTCACAGGGGGCAATTCACCCCTCCACTTT; CDR3 protein: CASRLTGGNSPLHF
clone size: -; J gene: TRBJ2-5; D gene: TRBD2; V gene: TRBV14; CDR3 DNA: TGTGCCAGCAGCCCTAGCGGGAGGGCCCTCCGAGAGACCCAGTACTTC; CDR3 protein: CASSPSGRALRETQYF
clone size: -; J gene: TRBJ2-1; D gene: TRBD2; V gene: TRBV27; CDR3 DNA: TGTGCCAGCAGTTTAAGGGGCGGGAGCTCCTACAATGAGCAGTTCTTC; CDR3 protein: CASSLRGGSSYNEQFF
clone size: once; J gene: TRBJ1-5; D gene: -; V gene: TRBV5-8; CDR3 DNA: TGTGCCAGCAGCCTGGGAGGCCATAGCAATCAGCCCCAGCATTTT; CDR3 protein: CASSLGGHSNQPQHF
clone size: -; J gene: TRBJ2-1; D gene: TRBD2; V gene: TRBV6-2/TRBV6-3; CDR3 DNA: TGTGCCAGCAGTTACGACCAAACTAGCGGGAGGGCCTACAATGAGCAGTTCTTC; CDR3 protein: CASSYDQTSGRAYNEQFF
clone size: -; J gene: TRBJ1-1; D gene: -; V gene: TRBV10-3; CDR3 DNA: TGTGCCATCAGTGAGGCGGGGGGACCCGCTGAAGCTTTCTTT; CDR3 protein: CAISEAGGPAEAFF
clone size: -; J gene: TRBJ1-1; D gene: -; V gene: TRBV7-2; CDR3 DNA: TGTGCCAGCAGCTTAGCGGCAGGGATTACGACTGAAGCTTTCTTT; CDR3 protein: CASSLAAGITTEAFF
clone size: few; J gene: TRBJ1-1; D gene: TRBD1; V gene: TRBV25-1; CDR3 DNA: TGTGCCAGCAGCTTGGACAGGGCGGCCACTGAAGCTTTCTTT; CDR3 protein: CASSLDRAATEAFF
clone size: once; J gene: TRBJ1-1; D gene: -; V gene: TRBV6-2/TRBV6-3; CDR3 DNA: TGTGCCAGCAGTTACTCCCCTACGAACACTGAAGCTTTCTTT; CDR3 protein: CASSYSPTNTEAFF
clone size: -; J gene: TRBJ1-2; D gene: TRBD1; V gene: TRBV6-5; CDR3 DNA: TGTGCCAGCAGTACCCGACAGGGTACTGGCTACACCTTC; CDR3 protein: CASSTRQGTGYTF
clone size: -; J gene: TRBJ1-6; D gene: -; V gene: TRBV5-1; CDR3 DNA: TGCGCCAGCAAAGGCAGCGGAGATAATTCACCCCTCCACTTT; CDR3 protein: CASKGSGDNSPLHF
clone size: once; J gene: TRBJ2-7; D gene: TRBD2; V gene: TRBV7-8; CDR3 DNA: TGTGCCAGCAGCTTTGGGCGGGAGAGGATCTACGAGCAGTACTTC; CDR3 protein: CASSFGRERIYEQYF
clone size: -; J gene: TRBJ1-4; D gene: TRBD1; V gene: TRBV30; CDR3 DNA: TGTGCCTGGGGCAGGGACAGCTATAATGAAAAACTGTTTTTT; CDR3 protein: CAWGRDSYNEKLFF
clone size: -; J gene: TRBJ2-6; D gene: TRBD1; V gene: TRBV28; CDR3 DNA: TGTGCCAGCACAGACAGGGTTGGAAGCTCTGGGGCCAACGTCCTGACTTTC; CDR3 protein: CASTDRVGSSGANVLTF
clone size: -; J gene: TRBJ1-2; D gene: -; V gene: TRBV18; CDR3 DNA: TGTGCCAGCTCACCACCGGGCCAGGCGGGTGGCTACACCTTC; CDR3 protein: CASSPPGQAGGYTF
clone size: -; J gene: TRBJ2-7; D gene: -; V gene: TRBV5-1; CDR3 DNA: TGCGCCAGCAGCTTGGACCGATGGGCGGGGCGCGAGCAGTACTTC; CDR3 protein: CASSLDRWAGREQYF
clone size: -; J gene: TRBJ1-2; D gene: TRBD1; V gene: TRBV7-9; CDR3 DNA: TGTGCCAGCAGCCCCAGGAGAAGACAGGGTGATGGCTACACCTTC; CDR3 protein: CASSPRRRQGDGYTF
clone size: once; J gene: TRBJ1-1; D gene: TRBD1; V gene: TRBV19; CDR3 DNA: TGTGCCAGTAGTATCCCAGGGGGAATGAACACTGAAGCTTTCTTT; CDR3 protein: CASSIPGGMNTEAFF
clone size: -; J gene: TRBJ2-1; D gene: -; V gene: TRBV25-1; CDR3 DNA: TGTGCCAGCAGTGATATGCGGAGCCCCTACAATGAGCAGTTCTTC; CDR3 protein: CASSDMRSPYNEQFF
clone size: -; J gene: TRBJ1-1; D gene: -; V gene: TRBV27; CDR3 DNA: TGTGCCAGCAGTTTGACAAACCTGGGGGCTAACACTGAAGCTTTCTTT; CDR3 protein: CASSLTNLGANTEAFF
clone size: -; J gene: TRBJ2-5; D gene: -; V gene: TRBV4-3; CDR3 DNA: TGCGCCAGCAGCCAGAGCAACCAAGAGACCCAGTACTTC; CDR3 protein: CASSQSNQETQYF